Below, 13 T cell receptor beta chains from the same sample are listed, as sequenced in a study of yellow fever vaccine responses in identical twins. TCRdb analysed the RT-PCR reads with MiXCR anew, one entry per CDR3 protein. The table shows approximately 10,000 distinct CDR3 sequences, with 77% occurring only once. The sample consisted of T cells from blood (PBMCs), unsorted or a sorted subset (not recorded which), taken before or after yellow fever vaccination (not recorded which). Source of these receptors: a young woman who received the yellow fever vaccine.

V is TRBV11-1 and J is TRBJ1-1, with D hard to call. The V gene's germline CDR1 is SGHAT and CDR2 FQDESV (reference sequence). The V end was cut by 11 bases, the J end by 1 base, with 8 bases between. The CDR3 runs 11 residues. The CDR3 nucleotides are TGTGCCTTCGAGACGAACACTGAAGCTTTCTTT. The encoded protein is CAFETNTEAFF.

This chain links TRBV29-1 with TRBJ1-2; D remains ambiguous. Germline-derived CDR1 and CDR2 are SQVTM and ANQGSEA. V lost 6 bases, J lost 7 bases, and 18 bases lay in between. The CDR3 sequence is 13 residues long. In DNA form, the CDR3 reads TGCAGCGTCCCTGGGGATGGGTTTGGTGGCTACACCTTC. It yields the protein CSVPGDGFGGYTF.

This clonotype came up once. Written as DNA, the CDR3 is TGTGCCAGCAGCGTAGCTGACGGGGATGTTGGGCCCTACGAGCAGTACTTC. This translates into CASSVADGDVGPYEQYF. The chain is built from TRBV9 and TRBJ2-7; TRBD2 might be the D (5 bases). Trimming took 0 bases from V and 2 from J, leaving 18 bases between them. Germline V gene lookup returns CDR1 SGDLS and CDR2 YYNGEE. CDR3 length: 17 amino acids.

This sequence joins TRBV5-5 and TRBJ2-5; 7 nucleotides line up with TRBD1. Trimming took 4 bases from V and 3 from J; bases not matched to a gene: 9. The CDR3 sequence is 15 residues long. Looked up from germline, CDR1 is SGHKS and CDR2 is YYEKEE (reference sequence). CDR3 protein: CASSHTAQGKETQYF. CDR3 nucleotide sequence: TGTGCCAGCAGCCACACAGCACAGGGGAAAGAGACCCAGTACTTC.

The chain uses TRBV29-1 and TRBJ2-2, with 8 bases aligning to TRBD2. V gave up 5 bases and J gave up 3 bases; unmatched junction bases: 8. This CDR3 is built from 15 residues. Germline V lookup: CDR1 SQVTM, CDR2 ANQGSEA. The CDR3 protein is CSVFLRGADTGELFF. The CDR3, as DNA: TGCAGCGTTTTTTTGCGGGGGGCCGACACCGGGGAGCTGTTTTTT.

This sequence joins TRBV12-3 or TRBV12-4 and TRBJ1-2; TRBD1 is a possible D gene (5 bases). V lost 3 bases and J 4 bases, leaving 12 bases between the germline ends. The CDR3 contains 14 residues. The CDR3 here is CASSLSRDFYGYTF. The CDR3 coding sequence is TGTGCCAGCAGTTTGAGCAGGGACTTCTATGGCTACACCTTC.

The rearrangement uses TRBV29-1 and TRBJ2-3; D not resolved. V shed 2 bases and J shed 2 bases, with 8 bases lying between them. Germline V gives CDR1 SQVTM, CDR2 ANQGSEA. This CDR3 is 13 amino acids long. CDR3 region: CSVERATTDTQYF. The DNA of the CDR3 is TGCAGCGTTGAACGCGCCACCACAGATACGCAGTATTTT.

This rearrangement joins TRBV13 to TRBJ2-3, with 7 bases matching TRBD1. The CDR3 is made up of 15 amino acids. Germline V gene lookup returns CDR1 PRHDT and CDR2 FYEKMQ (reference sequence). The ends lost 5 bases at V and 2 bases at J; junction bases unmatched: 7. CDR3 loop: CASSGRGFNTDTQYF. The DNA for the CDR3 is TGTGCCAGCAGCGGCAGGGGGTTCAACACAGATACGCAGTATTTT.

The J gene is TRBJ2-1, the V gene TRBV11-1; 7 bases match TRBD1. V shed 5 bases, J shed 3 bases, and the junction held 10 bases outside the gene matches. There are 16 residues in the CDR3. Germline CDR1 is SGHAT and CDR2 is FQDESV (reference sequence). The CDR3 here is CASSGPTGIIYNEQFF. DNA for the CDR3: TGTGCCAGCAGCGGACCGACAGGGATTATCTACAATGAGCAGTTCTTC.

This clonotype was observed a single time. The V gene is TRBV11-1, the J gene TRBJ2-1, with a possible D match to TRBD2 (5 bases). Germline values: CDR1 SGHAT, CDR2 FQDESV (reference sequence). The V end lost 5 bases, the J end lost 10 bases, and 15 bases lay between the germline ends. The CDR3 is 13 residues long. CDR3 bases: TGTGCCAGCAGCGAACGACTAAACCCCGAGCAGTTCTTC. Translating it yields CASSERLNPEQFF.

The CDR3 protein is CASSLLGARELFF. The CDR3 nucleotides read TGTGCCAGCAGCCTCCTTGGGGCGAGGGAGCTGTTTTTT. The V and J genes are TRBV3-1 and TRBJ2-2, with a possible D match to TRBD1 (5 bases). The CDR3 covers 13 residues. Trimming removed 4 bases from V and 9 bases from J, with 12 bases in between. Germline CDR1 is LGHDT and CDR2 is YNNKEL (reference sequence). Combining the CDR3 with reference TRBV3-1 and TRBJ2-2 gives the whole variable domain DTAVSQTPKYLVTQMGNDKSIKCEQNLGHDTMYWYKQDSKKFLKIMFSYNNKELIINETVPNRFSPKSPDKAHLNLHINSLELGDSAVYFCASSLLGARELFFGEGSRLTVL.

The J gene is TRBJ2-1, the V gene TRBV6-1; TRBD2 matches 9 bases. The CDR3 extends over 16 amino acids. Trimming took 5 bases from V and 1 from J; bases not matched to a gene: 6. Germline lookup yields CDR1 MNHNS and CDR2 SASEGT. The CDR3 nucleotides read TGTGCCAGCAGTCCTAGACTAGCGGATTCCTACAATGAGCAGTTCTTC. It codes for CASSPRLADSYNEQFF.

The V gene is TRBV12-3 or TRBV12-4, the J gene TRBJ1-1, with D uncertain. There are 14 residues in the CDR3. The ends were cut back, 3 bases at V and 1 base at J, with 9 bases in the middle. CDR3 in amino acids: CASSFPSENTEAFF. CDR3 DNA: TGTGCCAGCAGTTTTCCATCAGAGAACACTGAAGCTTTCTTT.